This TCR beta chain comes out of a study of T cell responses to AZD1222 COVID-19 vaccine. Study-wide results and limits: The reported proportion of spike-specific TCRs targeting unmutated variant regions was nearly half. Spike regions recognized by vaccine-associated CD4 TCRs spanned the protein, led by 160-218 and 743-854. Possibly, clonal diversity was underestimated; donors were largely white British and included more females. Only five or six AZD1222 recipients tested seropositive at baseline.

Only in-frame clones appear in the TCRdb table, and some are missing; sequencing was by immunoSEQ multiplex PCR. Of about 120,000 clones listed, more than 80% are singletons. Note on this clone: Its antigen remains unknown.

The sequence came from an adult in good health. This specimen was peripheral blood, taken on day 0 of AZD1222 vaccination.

CDR3 coding DNA: TGCAGCGTAGAAAGACAGGGCACTGAAGCTTTCTTT. Its translation: CSVERQGTEAFF. The chain has TRBV29-1 and TRBJ1-1; TRBD1 matches at 7 bases. The junction had 5 bases not matched to a gene; V was cut back by 6 bases and J by 4 bases. Germline loops: CDR1 SQVTM, CDR2 ANQGSEA. CDR3 length: 12 residues.